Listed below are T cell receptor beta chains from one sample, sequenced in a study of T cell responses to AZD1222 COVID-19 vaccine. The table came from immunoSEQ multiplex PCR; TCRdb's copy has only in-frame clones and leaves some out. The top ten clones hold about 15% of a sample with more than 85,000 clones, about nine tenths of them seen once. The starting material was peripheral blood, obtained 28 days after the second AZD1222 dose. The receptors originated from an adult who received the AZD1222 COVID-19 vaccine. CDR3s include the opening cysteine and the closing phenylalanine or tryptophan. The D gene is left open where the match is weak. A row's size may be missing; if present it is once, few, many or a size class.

CASSPTGFPYGYTF | TGTGCCAGCAGCCCGACGGGGTTCCCCTATGGCTACACCTTC | TRBV5-6 | . | TRBJ1-2 | .
CASSRSALSNQPQHF | TGTGCCAGCAGCCGGTCAGCACTAAGCAATCAGCCCCAGCATTTT | TRBV2 | . | TRBJ1-5 | .
CASSWDDRAYGYTF | TGTGCCAGCAGCTGGGACGACAGGGCCTATGGCTACACCTTC | TRBV5-4 | . | TRBJ1-2 | TRBD1
CASSSRETQYF | TGTGCCAGCAGTTCTCGAGAGACCCAGTACTTC | TRBV28 | . | TRBJ2-5 | .
CASSPRPFDEQYF | TGTGCCAGCAGTCCCAGGCCATTCGACGAGCAGTACTTC | TRBV25-1 | . | TRBJ2-7 | .
CASSLAGTGNTEAFF | TGTGCCAGCAGCTTAGCCGGGACAGGGAACACTGAAGCTTTCTTT | TRBV7-9 | . | TRBJ1-1 | TRBD1
CASSEASSYQPQHF | TGTGCCAGCAGTGAAGCGTCTTCATATCAGCCCCAGCATTTT | TRBV6-1 | few | TRBJ1-5 | .
CASSSGQELTYEQYF | TGTGCCAGCAGCTCCGGACAGGAGCTAACCTACGAGCAGTACTTC | TRBV5-4 | . | TRBJ2-7 | TRBD1
CASSPPPGLNTEAFF | TGTGCCAGCAGCCCCCCCCCGGGATTGAACACTGAAGCTTTCTTT | TRBV5-4 | . | TRBJ1-1 | .
CASTLAGSLYEQYF | TGTGCCAGTACACTAGCGGGATCTCTCTACGAGCAGTACTTC | TRBV6-5 | . | TRBJ2-7 | TRBD2
CASSPNTNAKNIQYF | TGTGCCAGCAGCCCCAATACCAATGCCAAAAACATTCAGTACTTC | TRBV28 | . | TRBJ2-4 | .
CASAPSGLAMGGEQFF | TGTGCTAGTGCCCCGTCGGGACTAGCGATGGGCGGGGAGCAGTTCTTC | TRBV12-5 | . | TRBJ2-1 | TRBD2
CASSIVQGMRQPQHF | TGTGCCAGTAGTATAGTTCAGGGAATGCGGCAGCCCCAGCATTTT | TRBV19 | . | TRBJ1-5 | .
CASSLLGGGGYEQYF | TGTGCCAGCAGCTTACTTGGAGGGGGCGGTTACGAGCAGTACTTC | TRBV11-2 | . | TRBJ2-7 | .
CASSLSPTRKPSYEQYF | TGTGCCAGCAGTTTATCCCCTACTAGAAAGCCCTCCTACGAGCAGTACTTC | TRBV27 | . | TRBJ2-7 | .
CASSYGMGQLTEAFF | TGTGCCAGCAGTTATGGTATGGGACAACTCACTGAAGCTTTCTTT | TRBV6-5 | . | TRBJ1-1 | .
CASSQDGVRANVLTF | TGTGCCAGCAGCCAAGATGGAGTGCGGGCCAACGTCCTGACTTTC | TRBV4-2 | once | TRBJ2-6 | .
CASSLDTTSVRHEQFF | TGTGCCAGCAGCTTAGACACGACTAGCGTTAGACATGAGCAGTTCTTC | TRBV7-3 | once | TRBJ2-1 | TRBD2
CASSIDLAGGHDEQFF | TGTGCCAGTAGTATAGATCTTGCGGGAGGGCATGATGAGCAGTTCTTC | TRBV19 | . | TRBJ2-1 | TRBD2
CASSPYGLSGNQPQHF | TGTGCCAGTAGTCCATATGGGTTGTCTGGCAATCAGCCCCAGCATTTT | TRBV19 | . | TRBJ1-5 | .
CASRSLAGNSGNTIYF | TGTGCAAGTCGCTCCCTCGCAGGTAACTCTGGAAACACCATATATTTT | TRBV12-2 | . | TRBJ1-3 | .
CASSLGGPGGEQYF | TGTGCCAGCAGCTTAGGCGGACCGGGTGGGGAGCAGTACTTC | TRBV7-9 | once | TRBJ2-7 | .
CASSQTGQNTEAFF | TGTGCCAGCAGTCAAACGGGACAGAACACTGAAGCTTTCTTT | TRBV27 | . | TRBJ1-1 | .
CASSRWGGAGQYF | TGTGCCAGCAGCCGTTGGGGGGGCGCAGGGCAGTACTTC | TRBV5-8 | . | TRBJ2-7 | .
CASSEAGQGGEKLFF | TGTGCCAGCAGTGAAGCGGGACAGGGAGGCGAAAAACTGTTTTTT | TRBV6-1 | . | TRBJ1-4 | TRBD1
CASSPLGWDQPQHF | TGCGCCAGCAGCCCACTGGGATGGGATCAGCCCCAGCATTTT | TRBV5-1 | . | TRBJ1-5 | .
CASTTGNQPQHF | TGTGCCAGCACTACAGGAAATCAGCCCCAGCATTTT | TRBV28 | . | TRBJ1-5 | .
CASSDLQGQPQHF | TGTGCCAGCAGTGACTTACAGGGACAGCCCCAGCATTTT | TRBV6-4 | . | TRBJ1-5 | .
CASSPPTGGRSDGYTF | TGTGCCAGCAGCCCTCCTACAGGGGGCCGGTCGGACGGCTACACCTTC | TRBV28 | . | TRBJ1-2 | TRBD1
CASSQDLRLAGYTF | TGTGCCAGCAGCCAAGATCTGAGGCTGGCTGGCTACACCTTC | TRBV3-1/TRBV3-2 | . | TRBJ1-2 | .
CASSRGTGGNQPQHF | TGCGCCAGCAGCAGAGGGACAGGGGGCAATCAGCCCCAGCATTTT | TRBV5-1 | . | TRBJ1-5 | TRBD1
CASSLRPQTGELFF | TGTGCCAGCAGTTTAAGGCCGCAGACCGGGGAGCTGTTTTTT | TRBV7-2 | . | TRBJ2-2 | .
CASSVKLAGGGEETQYF | TGTGCCAGCAGCGTAAAACTAGCGGGAGGCGGAGAAGAGACCCAGTACTTC | TRBV9 | . | TRBJ2-5 | TRBD2
CASSQGTGGNQPQHF | TGTGCCAGCAGCCAAGGGACAGGGGGCAATCAGCCCCAGCATTTT | TRBV3-1/TRBV3-2 | . | TRBJ1-5 | TRBD1
CASSEYGQGIDEQYF | TGCGCCAGCAGTGAGTACGGACAGGGGATTGACGAGCAGTACTTC | TRBV10-2 | . | TRBJ2-7 | TRBD1
CASSSQGTGNYGYTF | TGTGCCAGCAGTTCCCAAGGGACCGGTAACTATGGCTACACCTTC | TRBV6-5 | . | TRBJ1-2 | .
CAWRSAANTGELFF | TGTGCCTGGAGATCGGCGGCGAACACCGGGGAGCTGTTTTTT | TRBV30 | once | TRBJ2-2 | .
CASSYSKLYNSPLHF | TGTGCCAGCAGTTACTCGAAGCTCTATAATTCACCCCTCCACTTT | TRBV6-5 | . | TRBJ1-6 | .
CASSLIQGDYGYTF | TGTGCCAGCAGTTTGATACAGGGTGACTATGGCTACACCTTC | TRBV27 | . | TRBJ1-2 | .
CASRPRENNEKLFF | TGTGCCAGCAGACCCCGGGAGAATAATGAAAAACTGTTTTTT | TRBV6-5 | . | TRBJ1-4 | .
CARGAERYTDTQYF | TGTGCCAGGGGAGCGGAACGTTACACAGATACGCAGTATTTT | TRBV19 | . | TRBJ2-3 | .
CAISENGPNEQYF | TGTGCCATCAGTGAGAACGGACCCAACGAGCAGTACTTC | TRBV10-3 | once | TRBJ2-7 | .
CASSARLALRNEQYF | TGTGCCAGCAGCGCAAGACTAGCGTTAAGGAACGAGCAGTACTTC | TRBV11-2 | . | TRBJ2-7 | TRBD2
CASGRTTTGELFF | TGTGCTAGTGGGCGAACGACGACCGGGGAGCTGTTTTTT | TRBV12-5 | . | TRBJ2-2 | .
CASSSKLGTQYF | TGTGCCAGCAGCTCAAAACTGGGGACCCAGTACTTC | TRBV27 | . | TRBJ2-5 | .
CASSLGQGAGQPQHF | TGTGCCAGCAGCTTGGGGCAGGGGGCCGGGCAGCCCCAGCATTTT | TRBV5-4 | . | TRBJ1-5 | TRBD1
CASSLVGGQGEKLFF | TGTGCCAGCAGCTTGGTCGGGGGGCAAGGCGAAAAACTGTTTTTT | TRBV5-4 | . | TRBJ1-4 | .
CASPSPLQPSTSGRAADTQYF | TGTGCCAGCCCCTCCCCCCTCCAGCCCTCAACTAGCGGGAGGGCCGCAGATACGCAGTATTTT | TRBV28 | . | TRBJ2-3 | TRBD2
CSVTGTSGTPRSTGELFF | TGCAGCGTAACCGGGACTAGCGGGACACCACGTTCCACCGGGGAGCTGTTTTTT | TRBV29-1 | . | TRBJ2-2 | TRBD2
CASSLAGDPYEQYF | TGTGCCAGCAGCTTAGCAGGAGACCCATACGAGCAGTACTTC | TRBV7-9 | . | TRBJ2-7 | .
CASSLATMGQGTYEQYF | TGTGCCAGCAGCTTAGCCACGATGGGACAGGGGACCTACGAGCAGTACTTC | TRBV7-9 | . | TRBJ2-7 | TRBD1
CASSLGPGDTEAFF | TGTGCCAGCAGCTTAGGGCCAGGGGATACTGAAGCTTTCTTT | TRBV7-9 | . | TRBJ1-1 | .
CASSIGGQGAYNEQFF | TGTGCCAGTAGTATAGGTGGACAGGGAGCCTACAATGAGCAGTTCTTC | TRBV19 | . | TRBJ2-1 | TRBD1
CASSPSGLAGTETQYF | TGCGCCAGCAGCCCCTCGGGACTAGCGGGAACGGAGACCCAGTACTTC | TRBV10-1 | . | TRBJ2-5 | TRBD2
CASSPSGRAHEQFF | TGTGCCAGCTCCCCTAGCGGGAGGGCCCATGAGCAGTTCTTC | TRBV18 | . | TRBJ2-1 | TRBD2